Here is one T cell receptor beta chain with its context. Which antigen it targets is not known. No much larger clonotype is one base removed from it; base qualities were not supplied. This sample stems from a study of T cells in localized non-small cell lung cancer (dated by TCRdb to 2020 to 2021). About the study as a whole: The study examined T cell repertoires in 200 to 250 patients with early-stage NSCLC and compared tumors with uninvolved tumor-adjacent lungs. All 240 or so NSCLC patients in the cohort were treatment-naive and had localized lung tumors that were resected. NSCLC patients had a mean age of roughly 66 years, and more than 120 were male and over 85 female.

Points the paper makes about the study in general: Because multi-region tumor sequencing was not done, intratumor heterogeneity could not be ruled out. Of the top 100 tumor clones, a median of 57 were detected in paired uninvolved adjacent lung; under 35 were also among that lung's top 100. Because the study design was exploratory, TCR variables were selected using unadjusted p-values without false-discovery rate correction. Higher blood T cell density associated with longer overall survival, while higher adjacent-lung clonality associated with shorter survival. The highest T cell clonality was observed in uninvolved tumor-adjacent lung, where clonality exceeded that of tumor, suggesting that antigenic responses were more focused in uninvolved tumor-adjacent lung.

At diagnosis, peripheral blood, uninvolved tumor-adjacent lung and tumor were collected and were preserved as a mix of fresh-frozen and FFPE material. For TCR repertoire profiling, blood samples were analyzed as peripheral blood mononuclear cells. The immunoSEQ Assay was used to sequence TCR beta CDR3 regions from DNA. The authors' analysis ran thus. To compute T cell density, TCR beta template counts were normalized to usable DNA, which was estimated by amplifying housekeeping genes. Richness was estimated using the preseqR package, with extrapolation to 400,000 templates for PBMC samples and to 120,000 templates for tissue samples. Clonality was taken to be one minus Pielou's evenness. To identify tissue-enriched TCRs, differential abundance testing was run on productive amino-acid clonotypes with a minimum total count of 5 and an alpha of 0.1. Repertoire overlap between compartments was quantified with the Jaccard Index and Morisita Overlap Index. TCR beta CDR3s were clustered by GLIPH together with public tetramer-defined viral CDR3s, and at least three viral sequences plus V-gene enrichment were required for viral motifs. In its TCRdb copy, this immuneACCESS table keeps in-frame sequences only and misses some clones. Where compared with another copy, unresolved V genes explain less than half of these, and the others have no known cause. That table supplies the V and J calls and clone size; D and trimming were determined from the DNA. Here the sample has 13,000 or so clones; approximately 86% occur a single time. The ten largest clones add up to less than 75% of the sample.

The germline V and J ends show losses of 6 bases and 7 bases respectively, and no gene match explains 11 bases of the junction. The germline V gene provides CDR1 SQVTM and CDR2 ANQGSEA. From the cysteine up to the phenylalanine, the CDR3 has a length of 13 residues. CDR3 DNA is the only sequence kept; it has 39 bases, read in frame from the first base. The chain employs TRBV29-1 and TRBJ1-2; TRBD1 lines up with 7 middle nucleotides. This clonotype was sampled from a male donor aged 60 or older with stage III lung adenocarcinoma. The source material was peripheral blood, sampled before any cancer treatment. The DNA sequence reads TGCAGCGTCGGAACAGGGGATCGATTTGGCTACACCTTC. Translation gives CSVGTGDRFGYTF.